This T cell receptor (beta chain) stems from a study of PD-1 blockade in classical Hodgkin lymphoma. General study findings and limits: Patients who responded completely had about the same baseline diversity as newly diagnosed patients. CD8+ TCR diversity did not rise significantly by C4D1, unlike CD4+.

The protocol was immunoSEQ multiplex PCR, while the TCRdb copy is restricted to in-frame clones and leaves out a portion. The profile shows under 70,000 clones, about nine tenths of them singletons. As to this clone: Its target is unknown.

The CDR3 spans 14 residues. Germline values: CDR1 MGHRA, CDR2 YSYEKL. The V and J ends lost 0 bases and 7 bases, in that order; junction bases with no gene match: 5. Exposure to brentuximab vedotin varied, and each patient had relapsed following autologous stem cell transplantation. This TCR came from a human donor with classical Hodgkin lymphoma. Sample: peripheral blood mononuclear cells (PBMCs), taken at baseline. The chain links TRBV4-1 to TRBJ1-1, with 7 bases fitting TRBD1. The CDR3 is CASSQETGYGEAFF. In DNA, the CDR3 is TGCGCCAGCAGCCAAGAGACAGGGTACGGTGAAGCTTTCTTT.